This TCR beta chain emerged from a study of blood T cell repertoires in COVID-19. Study background: Samples of COVID-19 (acute and convalescent) were obtained from the United States, Italy and Spain.

Each participant's cohort was designated according to participant-reported clinical history. Two negative PCRs, clearance, or symptom resolution characterized the recovered Cohort 3 donors. TCRdb keeps only in-frame clones here, not all; method: immunoSEQ multiplex PCR. This sample has under 450,000 clones; over 75% occur once, and the top ten carry 1% to 1.5%. V was cut by 2 bases and J by 1 base, with 6 bases left in between. In germline, CDR1 is KGHSH, CDR2 LQKENI. The CDR3 has 15 residues. The specimen sequenced was PBMCs or T cells enriched from blood (not recorded which). The receptor was derived from a man younger than 40 who had recovered from COVID-19. J is TRBJ2-6 and V is TRBV18, with D hard to call. In DNA, the CDR3 is TGTGCCAGCTCACCAGCGTTTTCTGGGGCCAACGTCCTGACTTTC. As protein: CASSPAFSGANVLTF.